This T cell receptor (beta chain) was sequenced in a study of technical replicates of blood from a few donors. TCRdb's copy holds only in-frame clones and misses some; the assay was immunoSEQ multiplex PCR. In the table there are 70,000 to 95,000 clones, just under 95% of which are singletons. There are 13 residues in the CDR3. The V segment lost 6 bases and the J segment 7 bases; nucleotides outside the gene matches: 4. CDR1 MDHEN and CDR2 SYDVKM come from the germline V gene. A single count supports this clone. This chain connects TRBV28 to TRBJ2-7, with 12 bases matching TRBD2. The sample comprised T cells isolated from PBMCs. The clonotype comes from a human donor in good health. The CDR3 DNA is TGTGCCAGCAGGCGGACTAGCGGGATAGAGCAGTACTTC. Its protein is CASRRTSGIEQYF.